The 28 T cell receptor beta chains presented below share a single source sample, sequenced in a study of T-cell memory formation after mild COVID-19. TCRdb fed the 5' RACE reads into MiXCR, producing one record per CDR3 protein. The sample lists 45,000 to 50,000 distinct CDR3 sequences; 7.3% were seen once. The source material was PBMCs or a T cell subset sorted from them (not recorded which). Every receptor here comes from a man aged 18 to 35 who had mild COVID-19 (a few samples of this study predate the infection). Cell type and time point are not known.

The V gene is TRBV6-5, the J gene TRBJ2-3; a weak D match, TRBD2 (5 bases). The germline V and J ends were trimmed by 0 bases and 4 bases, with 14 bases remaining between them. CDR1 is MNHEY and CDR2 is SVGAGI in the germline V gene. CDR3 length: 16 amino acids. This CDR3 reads CASSYSIAGGADTQYF. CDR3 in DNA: TGTGCCAGCAGTTACTCGATCGCGGGTGGGGCAGATACGCAGTATTTT.

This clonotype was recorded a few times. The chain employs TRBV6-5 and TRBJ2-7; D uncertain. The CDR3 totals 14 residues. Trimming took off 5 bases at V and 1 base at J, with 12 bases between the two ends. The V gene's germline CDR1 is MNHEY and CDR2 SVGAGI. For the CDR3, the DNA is TGTGCCAGCAGTCCTACTCACGGTTCCTACGAGCAGTACGTC. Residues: CASSPTHGSYEQYV.

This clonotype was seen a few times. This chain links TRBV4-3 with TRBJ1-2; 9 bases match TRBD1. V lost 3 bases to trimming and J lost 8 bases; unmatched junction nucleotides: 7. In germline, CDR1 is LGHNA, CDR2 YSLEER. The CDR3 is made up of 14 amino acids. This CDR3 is CASSHGDRVGGYTF. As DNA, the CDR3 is TGCGCCAGCAGCCATGGGGACAGGGTGGGAGGCTACACCTTC.

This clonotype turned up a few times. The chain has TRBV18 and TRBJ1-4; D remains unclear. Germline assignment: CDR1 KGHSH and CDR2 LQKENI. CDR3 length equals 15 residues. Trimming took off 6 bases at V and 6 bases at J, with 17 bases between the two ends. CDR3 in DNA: TGTGCCAGCTCTCATCGGATAGAAGAATATGAAAAACTGTTTTTT. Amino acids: CASSHRIEEYEKLFF.

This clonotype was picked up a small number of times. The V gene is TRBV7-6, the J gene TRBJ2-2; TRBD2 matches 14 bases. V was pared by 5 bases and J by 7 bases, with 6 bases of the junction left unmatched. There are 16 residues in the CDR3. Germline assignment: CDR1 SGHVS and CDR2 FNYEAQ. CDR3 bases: TGTGCCAGCAGCCCGACTAGCGGGGGGGCTGGCGGGGAGCTGTTTTTT. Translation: CASSPTSGGAGGELFF.

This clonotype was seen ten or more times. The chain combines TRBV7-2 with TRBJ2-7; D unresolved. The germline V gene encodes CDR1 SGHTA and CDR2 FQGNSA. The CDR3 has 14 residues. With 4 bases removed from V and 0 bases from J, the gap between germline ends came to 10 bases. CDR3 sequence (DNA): TGTGCCAGCAGCTCAGGTGGAAGCTCCTACGAGCAGTACTTC. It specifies CASSSGGSSYEQYF. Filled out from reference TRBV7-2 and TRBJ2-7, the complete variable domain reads GAGVSQSPSNKVTEKGKDVELRCDPISGHTALYWYRQSLGQGLEFLIYFQGNSAPDKSGLPSDRFSAERTGGSVSTLTIQRTQQEDSAVYLCASSSGGSSYEQYFGPGTRLTVT.

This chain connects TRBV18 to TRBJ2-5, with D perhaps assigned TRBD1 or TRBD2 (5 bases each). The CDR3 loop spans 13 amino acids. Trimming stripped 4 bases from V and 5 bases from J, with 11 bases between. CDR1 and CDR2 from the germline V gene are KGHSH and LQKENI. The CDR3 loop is CASSLTGPETQYF. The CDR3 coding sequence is TGTGCCAGCTCACTAACGGGGCCGGAGACCCAGTACTTC.

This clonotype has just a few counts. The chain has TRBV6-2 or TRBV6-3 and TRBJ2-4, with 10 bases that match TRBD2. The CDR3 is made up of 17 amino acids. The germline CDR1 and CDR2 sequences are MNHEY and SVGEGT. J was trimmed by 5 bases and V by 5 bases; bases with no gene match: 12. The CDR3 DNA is TGTGCCAGCAGTGATCCCCTACTAGCGGGGAAAGAAAACATTCAGTACTTC. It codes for CASSDPLLAGKENIQYF.

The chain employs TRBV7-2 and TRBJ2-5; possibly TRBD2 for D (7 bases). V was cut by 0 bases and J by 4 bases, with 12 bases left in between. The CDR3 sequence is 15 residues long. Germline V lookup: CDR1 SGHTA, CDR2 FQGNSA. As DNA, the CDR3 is TGTGCCAGCAGCTTAGCGGTAGGGGGGGCAGAGACCCAGTACTTC. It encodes CASSLAVGGAETQYF.

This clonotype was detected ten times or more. The CDR3 loop is CSATGTPGIGNTIYF. DNA for the CDR3: TGCAGTGCTACCGGGACCCCAGGTATCGGAAACACCATATATTTT. The chain joins TRBV20-1 to TRBJ1-3; D is possibly TRBD1 (5 bases). Germline values: CDR1 DFQATT, CDR2 SNEGSKA (reference sequence). The V end lost 4 bases, the J end lost 4 bases, and 17 bases lay between the germline ends. The CDR3 length is 15 residues.

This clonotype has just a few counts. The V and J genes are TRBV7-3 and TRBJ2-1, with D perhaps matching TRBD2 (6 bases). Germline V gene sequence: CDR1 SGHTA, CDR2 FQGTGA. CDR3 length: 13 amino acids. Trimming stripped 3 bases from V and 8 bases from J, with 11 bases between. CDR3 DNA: TGTGCCAGCAGCTTGGGGGGAGATGATGAGCAGTTCTTC. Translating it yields CASSLGGDDEQFF.

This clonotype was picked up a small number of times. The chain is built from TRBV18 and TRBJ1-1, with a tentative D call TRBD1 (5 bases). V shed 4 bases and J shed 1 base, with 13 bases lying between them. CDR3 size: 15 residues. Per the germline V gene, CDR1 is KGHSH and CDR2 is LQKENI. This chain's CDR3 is CASSLTVPPNTEAFF. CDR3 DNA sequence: TGTGCCAGCTCACTGACAGTACCGCCGAACACTGAAGCTTTCTTT.

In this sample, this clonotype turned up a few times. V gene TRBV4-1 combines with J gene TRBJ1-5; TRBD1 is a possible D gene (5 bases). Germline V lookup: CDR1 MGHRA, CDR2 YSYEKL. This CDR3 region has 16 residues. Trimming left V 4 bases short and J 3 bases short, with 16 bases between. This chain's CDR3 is CASSPQGFGTNQPQHF. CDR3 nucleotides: TGCGCCAGCAGCCCTCAGGGCTTCGGAACCAATCAGCCCCAGCATTTT.

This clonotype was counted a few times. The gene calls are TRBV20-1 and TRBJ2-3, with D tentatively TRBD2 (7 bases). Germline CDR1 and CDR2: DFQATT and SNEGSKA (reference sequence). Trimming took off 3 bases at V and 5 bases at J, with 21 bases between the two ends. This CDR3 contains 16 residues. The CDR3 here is CSARVWGGAQGDTQYF. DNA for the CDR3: TGCAGTGCTAGGGTCTGGGGGGGGGCTCAGGGAGATACGCAGTATTTT.

The chain's CDR3 is CASSRNEGNTEAFF. CDR3 bases: TGTGCCAGCAGCCGTAACGAGGGGAACACTGAAGCTTTCTTT. The chain recombines TRBV7-3 with TRBJ1-1; D ambiguous. This CDR3 spans 14 amino acids. From germline, CDR1 is SGHTA and CDR2 FQGTGA. The V and J ends lost 5 bases and 1 base respectively, with 11 bases between them.

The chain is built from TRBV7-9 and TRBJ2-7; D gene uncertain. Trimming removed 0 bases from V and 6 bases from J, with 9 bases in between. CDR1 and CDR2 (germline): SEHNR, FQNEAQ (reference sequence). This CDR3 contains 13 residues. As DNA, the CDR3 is TGTGCCAGCAGCTTAGCTGTGGTGAGCGAGCAGTACTTC. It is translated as CASSLAVVSEQYF.

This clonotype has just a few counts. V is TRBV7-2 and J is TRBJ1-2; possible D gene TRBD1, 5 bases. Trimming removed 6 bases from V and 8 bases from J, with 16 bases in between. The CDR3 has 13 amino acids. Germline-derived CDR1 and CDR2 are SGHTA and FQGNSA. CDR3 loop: CASRRDGGGGYTF. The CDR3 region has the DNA TGTGCCAGCAGGCGGGATGGGGGAGGCGGCTACACCTTC.

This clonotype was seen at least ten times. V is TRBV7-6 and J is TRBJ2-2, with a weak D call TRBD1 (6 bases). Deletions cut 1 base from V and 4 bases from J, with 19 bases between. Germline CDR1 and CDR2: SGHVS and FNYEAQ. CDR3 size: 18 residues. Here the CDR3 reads CASSLGTGITASTGELFF. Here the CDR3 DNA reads TGTGCCAGCAGCTTAGGAACAGGGATTACGGCGAGCACCGGGGAGCTGTTTTTT.

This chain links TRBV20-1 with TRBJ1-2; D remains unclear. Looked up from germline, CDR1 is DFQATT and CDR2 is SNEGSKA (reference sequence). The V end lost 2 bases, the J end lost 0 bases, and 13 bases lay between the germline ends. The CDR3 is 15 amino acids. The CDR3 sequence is CSARPSVTANYGYTF. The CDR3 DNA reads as TGCAGTGCTAGACCCTCGGTCACAGCTAACTATGGCTACACCTTC.

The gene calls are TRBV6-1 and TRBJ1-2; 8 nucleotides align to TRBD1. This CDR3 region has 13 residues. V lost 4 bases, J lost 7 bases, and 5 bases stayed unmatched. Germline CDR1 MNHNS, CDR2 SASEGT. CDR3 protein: CASSATGVLGYTF. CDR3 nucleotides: TGTGCCAGCAGTGCGACAGGGGTTCTTGGCTACACCTTC.

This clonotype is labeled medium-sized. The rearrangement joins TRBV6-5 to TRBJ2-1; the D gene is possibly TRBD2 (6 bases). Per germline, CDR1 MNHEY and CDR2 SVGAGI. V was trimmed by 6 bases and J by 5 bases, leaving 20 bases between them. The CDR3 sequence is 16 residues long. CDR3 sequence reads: CASSPGSAQGNNEQFF. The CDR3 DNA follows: TGTGCCAGCAGCCCCGGGAGCGCCCAGGGTAACAATGAGCAGTTCTTC.

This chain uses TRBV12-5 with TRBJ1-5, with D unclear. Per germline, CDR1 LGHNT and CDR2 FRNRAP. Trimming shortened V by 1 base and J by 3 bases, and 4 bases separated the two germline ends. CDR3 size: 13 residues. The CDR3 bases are TGTGCTAGTGGTTTGGACAACAATCAGCCCCAGCATTTT. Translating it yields CASGLDNNQPQHF. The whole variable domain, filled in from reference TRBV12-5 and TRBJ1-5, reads DARVTQTPRHKVTEMGQEVTMRCQPILGHNTVFWYRQTMMQGLELLAYFRNRAPLDDSGMPKDRFSAEMPDATLATLKIQPSEPRDSAVYFCASGLDNNQPQHFGDGTRLSIL.

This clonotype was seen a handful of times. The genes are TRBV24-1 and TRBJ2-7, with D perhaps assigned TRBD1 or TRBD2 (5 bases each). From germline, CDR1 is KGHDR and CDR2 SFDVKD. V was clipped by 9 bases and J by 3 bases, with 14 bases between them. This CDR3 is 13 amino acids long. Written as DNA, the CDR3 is TGTGCCACCCGGGATAGGGGAAACTACGAGCAGTACGTC. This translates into CATRDRGNYEQYV.

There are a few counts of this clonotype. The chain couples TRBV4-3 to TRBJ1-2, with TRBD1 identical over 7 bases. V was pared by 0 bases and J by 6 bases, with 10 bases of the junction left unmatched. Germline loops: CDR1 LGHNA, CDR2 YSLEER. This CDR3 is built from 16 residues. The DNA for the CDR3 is TGCGCCAGCAGCCAAGATTCTCGGCCCACAGGGGATGGCTACACCTTC. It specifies CASSQDSRPTGDGYTF.

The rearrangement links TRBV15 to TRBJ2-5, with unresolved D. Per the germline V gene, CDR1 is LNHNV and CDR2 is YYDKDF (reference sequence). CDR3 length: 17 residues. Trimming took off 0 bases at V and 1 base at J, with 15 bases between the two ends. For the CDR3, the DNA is TGTGCCACCAGCAGAGATTGGGGTACCATAATCCAAGAGACCCAGTACTTC. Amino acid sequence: CATSRDWGTIIQETQYF.

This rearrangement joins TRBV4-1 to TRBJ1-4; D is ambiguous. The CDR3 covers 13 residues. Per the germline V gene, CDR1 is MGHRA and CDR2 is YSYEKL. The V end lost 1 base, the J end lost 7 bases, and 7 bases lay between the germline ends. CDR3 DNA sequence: TGCGCCAGCAGCCAAGTTTTTGCTGAAAAACTGTTTTTT. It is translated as CASSQVFAEKLFF.

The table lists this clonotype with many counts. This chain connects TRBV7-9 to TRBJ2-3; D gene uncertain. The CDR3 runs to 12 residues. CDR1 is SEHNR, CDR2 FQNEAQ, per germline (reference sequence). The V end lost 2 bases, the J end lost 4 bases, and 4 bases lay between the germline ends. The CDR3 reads CASSLSSDTQYF. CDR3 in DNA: TGTGCCAGCAGCTTAAGCTCAGATACGCAGTATTTT.

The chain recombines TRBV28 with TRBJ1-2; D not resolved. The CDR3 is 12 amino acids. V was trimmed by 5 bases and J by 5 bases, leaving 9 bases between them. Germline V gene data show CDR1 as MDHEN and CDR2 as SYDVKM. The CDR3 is CASSPGGYGYTF. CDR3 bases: TGTGCCAGCAGTCCGGGCGGGTATGGCTACACCTTC.